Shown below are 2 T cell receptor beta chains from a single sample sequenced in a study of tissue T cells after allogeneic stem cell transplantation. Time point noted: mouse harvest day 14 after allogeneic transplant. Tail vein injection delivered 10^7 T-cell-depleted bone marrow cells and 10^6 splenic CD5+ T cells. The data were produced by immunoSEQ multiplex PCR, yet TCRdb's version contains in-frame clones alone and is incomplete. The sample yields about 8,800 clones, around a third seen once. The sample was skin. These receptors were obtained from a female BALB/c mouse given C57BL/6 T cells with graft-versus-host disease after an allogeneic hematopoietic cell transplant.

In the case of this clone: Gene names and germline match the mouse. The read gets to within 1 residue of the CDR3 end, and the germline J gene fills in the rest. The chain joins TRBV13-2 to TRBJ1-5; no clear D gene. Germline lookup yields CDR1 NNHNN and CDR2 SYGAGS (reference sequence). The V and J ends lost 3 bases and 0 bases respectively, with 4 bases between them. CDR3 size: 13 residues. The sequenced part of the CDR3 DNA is TGTGCCAGCGGTGGTCTTAACAACCAGGCTCCGCTT. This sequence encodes CASGGLNNQAPL. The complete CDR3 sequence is CASGGLNNQAPLF.

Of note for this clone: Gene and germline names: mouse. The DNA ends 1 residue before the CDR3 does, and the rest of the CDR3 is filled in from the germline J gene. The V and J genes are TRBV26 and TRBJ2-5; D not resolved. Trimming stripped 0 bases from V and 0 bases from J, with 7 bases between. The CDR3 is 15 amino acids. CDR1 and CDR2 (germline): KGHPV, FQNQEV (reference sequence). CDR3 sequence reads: CASSLSTVNQDTQYF. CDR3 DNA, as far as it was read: TGTGCCAGCAGTCTGTCCACAGTTAACCAAGACACCCAGTAC.